The present entry profiles one TCR beta chain with its context. This clonotype was detected a few times. The antigen it binds to is not known. Per-base qualities were not stored, and no clone one base away is much larger. The data were taken from a study of T cells in Graves' hyperthyroidism and ophthalmopathy (dated by TCRdb to 2018 to 2020). Background for the entire study: Peripheral blood samples were taken at the time of initial diagnosis, prior to any treatment. Prospective prediction of ophthalmopathy was tested in an independent validation cohort consisting of some 19 hyperthyroidism patients and some 17 patients who later progressed to ophthalmopathy. To identify TCR V-J signatures that set the groups apart, the researchers used a discovery cohort of approximately 98 patients, made up of approximately 43 with Graves' ophthalmopathy and about 60 with stable Graves' hyperthyroidism. The paper describes TCR Vbeta CDR3 sequencing of some 130 peripheral blood samples, made up of 43 ophthalmopathy patients, 70 to 75 hyperthyroidism patients and 17 progressor patients. The roughly 100 discovery patients were randomly divided into training and test sets at a 7:3 ratio. After blood sampling, hyperthyroidism patients were treated with methimazole at a starting dose of 30 mg daily, and ophthalmopathy patients were treated with high-dose intravenous methylprednisolone. In more than 5 Graves' hyperthyroidism patients, the study also compared T-cell repertoires from thyroid tissue with T-cell repertoires from blood. Study-level results and caveats: Ophthalmopathy was separated from stable hyperthyroidism by a 13 V-J signature model, with just over 85% sensitivity and 81% to 82% specificity obtained in cross-validation and 80%/75% obtained in testing. Sample size was not statistically predetermined, and investigators were not blinded to group allocation. Most expanded thyroid clonotypes (frequency above 0.001) were also detected in blood, suggesting blood repertoires may reflect thyroid immune responses. In validation, the model predicted progression to ophthalmopathy with approximately 71% sensitivity and roughly 72% specificity, a median of 6.5 months before onset.

Graves' hyperthyroidism was defined as stable when no progression to ophthalmopathy occurred over 18 months of follow-up. Hyperthyroidism patients were newly diagnosed, with disease duration under 2 months, and aged 18 to 65 years. The study excluded patients with uncontrolled infections, other autoimmune diseases, pregnancy or lactation. Diagnoses relied on clinical symptoms, serum thyroxine and TRAb, thyroid ultrasound and orbital computed tomography. PBMCs were isolated from about 10 ml of fresh peripheral blood by Ficoll-Paque density gradient centrifugation. Total RNA was extracted with Trizol reagent, and quality was checked on an Agilent 2100 Bioanalyzer. TCR beta CDR3 regions were amplified from RNA transcripts. A first-round RT-PCR of the TCR CDR3 used the HTBI primer set with the Qiagen OneStep RT-PCR kit. A second multiplex PCR round built the libraries, followed by size selection and purification. Sequencing of the libraries was done on an Illumina HiSeq2000 using paired-end 100 bp reads. Under the source paper's analysis protocol: SOAPnuke was used to process the raw data, throwing out any read that contained adapters or uncalled bases, had a mean Phred below 15, or lacked an exact constant-primer or identifier match. High-quality paired reads were merged using COPE v1.2.5, and each unique nucleotide sequence was defined as a clonotype. MiTCR v1.1 was used to align the clonotypes against IMGT TRBV, TRBD and TRBJ reference segments. The analysis was restricted to V-J combinations with a frequency above 0.0001, which together covered 99.2% of the repertoires. A TCS score was defined as the ratio between F50 (clonal expansion) and ExV (chaos), using BLOSUM62-based TCRdist between CDR3 peptides within each V-J. Welch's t-statistics and random forest reduced 450 to 600 V-J features to roughly 13, which were used in a naive Bayes classifier (R e1071). TCRdb took the public reads, trimmed them with fastp at Q25, ran MiXCR for clone calling and kept in-frame beta chains. A single entry per CDR3 protein holds the most common genes and DNA from its merged rows. The V and J calls and clone size come from TCRdb's table, not from the authors' own analysis. Within this sample are under 400,000 distinct CDR3 sequences, with around a quarter of them counted one time only. The ten most abundant clones make up less than 85% of the sample.

The CDR3 covers 11 residues, taking in both the cysteine and the phenylalanine. Only the CDR3 part of the read is kept: 33 bases, read in frame from the first base. The germline V gene sets CDR1 to KGHDR and CDR2 to SFDVKD. Between the V and J ends, shortened by 4 bases and 3 bases respectively, the junction contains 3 bases. This sequence originates from a man aged 45 to 65 with Graves' hyperthyroidism. The sample consisted of blood. The rearrangement combines TRBV24-1 with TRBJ2-7, with the identity of the D gene unclear. The CDR3 amino acid sequence is: CATSENYEQYF. The DNA reads as follows: TGTGCCACCAGTGAAAACTACGAGCAGTACTTC.